The clone carrying this T cell receptor (beta chain) was seen at least ten times. Its antigen is still unknown. Looked up from germline, CDR1 is SGHVS and CDR2 is FQNEAQ. The V gene end was trimmed by 4 bases and the J gene end by 6 bases; junction bases not matched to a gene: 5. The CDR3 is 16 residues long. This specimen belongs to a study of blood T cells in healthy people across ages. It was with a sample-barcoded 5' primer and a J-beta primer mix that a second PCR of roughly 7 to 12 cycles was run. Tagging of each cDNA molecule was performed by a template-switch adaptor with 12 random nucleotides. TCRdb redid the calling of the 5' RACE reads with MiXCR, one entry per CDR3 protein. The table has some 940,000 distinct CDR3 sequences, 25% to 30% seen once. Study results and limitations: Roughly linear declines in TCR beta diversity per million T cells occurred with age.

The same data also went into a second study, on T cells of mothers and their children. That source reports: Second-PCR amplification with M1S added sample barcodes and 2-4 random nucleotides.

The chain is built from TRBV7-8 and TRBJ2-1; TRBD2 matches at 14 bases. This sequence originates from a woman in her thirties or forties in good health. Sequencing was carried out using blood. The CDR3 loop is CASSSGLAGARNEQFF. The DNA for the CDR3 is TGTGCCAGCAGCTCGGGACTAGCGGGGGCCCGCAATGAGCAGTTCTTC.